The 17 T cell receptor beta chains given below trace back to one sample, sequenced in a study of neoadjuvant anti-PD-1 for oral cavity cancer. Profiling relied on immunoSEQ multiplex PCR, and the TCRdb table lists in-frame clones only, not all of them. The table lists over 80,000 clones, more than 80% of them singletons. The starting material was PBMCs, obtained before nivolumab (anti-PD-1) treatment. These TCRs come from a person aged 40-85 years with oral cavity squamous cell carcinoma.

The chain uses TRBV19 and TRBJ2-5; 13 positions match TRBD2. V trimming: 3 bases; J trimming: 5 bases; junction bases outside the gene matches: 0. Per germline, CDR1 LNHDA and CDR2 SQIVND (reference sequence). This CDR3 is built from 14 residues. The chain's CDR3 is CASSMGLAGETQYF. In nucleotides, the CDR3 is TGTGCCAGTAGTATGGGACTAGCGGGGGAGACCCAGTACTTC.

The chain uses TRBV6-1 and TRBJ2-7; D possibly matches TRBD1 or TRBD2 (5 bases each). V gave up 5 bases and J gave up 2 bases, with 16 bases separating them. The CDR3 sequence is 15 residues long. Germline V gene lookup returns CDR1 MNHNS and CDR2 SASEGT. The CDR3 DNA reads as TGTGCCAGCAGTCGACACGGGGCAGAACCCTACGAGCAGTACTTC. Its translation: CASSRHGAEPYEQYF.

J is TRBJ1-1 and V is TRBV19; a possible D gene is TRBD1 (6 bases). The V gene lost 3 bases and the J gene lost 5 bases, with 13 bases spanning the gap. Germline CDR1 reads LNHDA; CDR2 reads SQIVND (reference sequence). There are 14 residues in the CDR3. Here the CDR3 DNA reads TGTGCCAGTAGTATGGATGGGGGGCTGACTGAAGCTTTCTTT. It yields the protein CASSMDGGLTEAFF.

The chain combines TRBV4-1 with TRBJ2-5, with 14 bases lining up with TRBD2. Germline V gives CDR1 MGHRA, CDR2 YSYEKL. Trimming removed 0 bases from V and 4 bases from J; junction bases left unmatched: 13. CDR3 size: 20 residues. The CDR3 protein is CASSQDPGTSGRGGRETQYF. In nucleotides, the CDR3 is TGCGCCAGCAGCCAAGATCCCGGGACTAGCGGGAGAGGAGGGCGAGAGACCCAGTACTTC.

The V gene is TRBV30, the J gene TRBJ2-3; possible D gene TRBD1, 5 bases. CDR3 length equals 15 residues. V shed 0 bases and J shed 1 base, with 11 bases lying between them. Germline V CDR1 and CDR2: GTSNPN, SVGIG (reference sequence). The CDR3 nucleotides are TGTGCCTGGAGTGTATTGGGGCTCGGCACAGATACGCAGTATTTT. This encodes CAWSVLGLGTDTQYF.

The chain links TRBV25-1 to TRBJ2-1, with D uncertain. The CDR3 contains 15 residues. V was cut by 2 bases and J by 1 base, with 9 bases left in between. Germline V CDR1 and CDR2: MGHDK, SYGVNS. The CDR3 region is CASSEGVQSYNEQFF. DNA for the CDR3: TGTGCCAGCAGTGAAGGTGTCCAATCCTACAATGAGCAGTTCTTC.

V gene TRBV30 combines with J gene TRBJ1-5; D is ambiguous. Germline loops: CDR1 GTSNPN, CDR2 SVGIG (reference sequence). Trimming cost V 7 bases and J 6 bases, with 16 bases left between them. This CDR3 has 13 amino acids. CDR3 in DNA: TGTGCCTCGCGAAAGGACCCTGGTCAGCCCCAGCATTTT. It specifies CASRKDPGQPQHF.

The chain recombines TRBV6-6 with TRBJ1-2, with 8 bases fitting TRBD1. J gave up 2 bases and V 5 bases, and 7 bases lay outside the gene matches. This CDR3 region has 15 residues. CDR1 is MNHNY and CDR2 is SVGAGI in the germline V gene (reference sequence). The CDR3 loop is CASSPSGQGNYGYTF. In DNA, the CDR3 is TGTGCCAGCAGTCCCTCCGGACAGGGCAACTATGGCTACACCTTC.

The rearrangement joins TRBV6-1 to TRBJ2-5; D remains ambiguous. The CDR3 is made up of 11 amino acids. Germline CDR1 is MNHNS and CDR2 is SASEGT. Deletions cut 2 bases from V and 10 bases from J, with 8 bases between. The CDR3 sequence is CASSEQLYQYF. DNA of the CDR3: TGTGCCAGCAGTGAACAGCTCTACCAGTACTTC.

The CDR3 sequence: CASSQGLFSYEQYF. CDR3 nucleotide sequence: TGCGCCAGCAGCCAAGGACTTTTTTCCTACGAGCAGTACTTC. The V gene is TRBV4-1, the J gene TRBJ2-7; no firm D call. Trimming cost V 1 base and J 1 base, with 8 bases left between them. This CDR3 is 14 amino acids long. Germline V gives CDR1 MGHRA, CDR2 YSYEKL.

The V call is TRBV11-2, the J call TRBJ2-7; possibly TRBD2 for D (5 bases). CDR3 size: 13 residues. Looked up from germline, CDR1 is SGHAT and CDR2 is FQNNGV. Trimming removed 6 bases at V and 0 bases at J, with 9 bases between. The CDR3 DNA is TGTGCCAGCAGAATCGGGGTCTCCTACGAGCAGTACTTC. It translates to CASRIGVSYEQYF. Full variable domain (remainder filled in from reference TRBV11-2 and TRBJ2-7): EAGVAQSPRYKIIEKRQSVAFWCNPISGHATLYWYQQILGQGPKLLIQFQNNGVVDDSQLPKDRFSAERLKGVDSTLKIQPAKLEDSAVYLCASRIGVSYEQYFGPGTRLTVT.

The chain combines TRBV5-4 with TRBJ2-2; D gene unclear. The germline V gene encodes CDR1 SGHNT and CDR2 YYREEE (reference sequence). Trimming cost V 0 bases and J 6 bases, with 9 bases left between them. The CDR3 covers 14 residues. The CDR3 DNA follows: TGTGCCAGCAGCTTGGGCATGGGATCCGGGGAGCTGTTTTTT. Translating it yields CASSLGMGSGELFF. Full variable domain (outside the CDR3, taken from reference TRBV5-4 and TRBJ2-2): ETGVTQSPTHLIKTRGQQVTLRCSSQSGHNTVSWYQQALGQGPQFIFQYYREEENGRGNFPPRFSGLQFPNYSSELNVNALELDDSALYLCASSLGMGSGELFFGEGSRLTVL.

The chain links TRBV5-1 to TRBJ2-2, with 13 positions matching TRBD2. V was clipped by 0 bases and J by 3 bases; unmatched bases: 5. Germline lookup yields CDR1 SGHRS and CDR2 YFSETQ. The CDR3 runs to 18 residues. The CDR3 protein is CASSLEGTSGKHTGELFF. The CDR3 DNA reads TGCGCCAGCAGCTTGGAGGGGACTAGCGGGAAACACACCGGGGAGCTGTTTTTT.

The V call is TRBV6-6, the J call TRBJ1-1, with TRBD1 as a possible D gene (5 bases). The V and J ends lost 6 bases and 0 bases respectively, with 8 bases between them. This CDR3 region has 13 residues. Per germline, CDR1 MNHNY and CDR2 SVGAGI (reference sequence). CDR3 sequence: CASSLTVNTEAFF. The DNA for the CDR3 is TGTGCCAGCAGCTTGACAGTGAACACTGAAGCTTTCTTT.

J is TRBJ2-7 and V is TRBV25-1; no clear D. The CDR3 is 9 amino acids. The V end lost 9 bases, the J end lost 3 bases, and 3 bases lay between the germline ends. Germline V gives CDR1 MGHDK, CDR2 SYGVNS. The CDR3 nucleotides read TGTGCCAGTTACTACGAGCAGTACTTC. Its protein product is CASYYEQYF.

This clone came up once. This chain uses TRBV19 with TRBJ1-5; possible D gene TRBD1, 6 bases. The germline gives CDR1 LNHDA, CDR2 SQIVND (reference sequence). The V gene lost 7 bases and the J gene lost 0 bases, with 10 bases spanning the gap. The CDR3 totals 14 residues. CDR3: CASMDSYSNQPQHF. The CDR3 coding sequence is TGTGCCAGTATGGACAGTTATAGCAATCAGCCCCAGCATTTT. Full variable domain (rest looked up from reference TRBV19 and TRBJ1-5): DGGITQSPKYLFRKEGQNVTLSCEQNLNHDAMYWYRQDPGQGLRLIYYSQIVNDFQKGDIAEGYSVSREKKESFPLTVTSAQKNPTAFYLCASMDSYSNQPQHFGDGTRLSIL.

This rearrangement joins TRBV11-3 to TRBJ2-1, with TRBD2 matching 11 bases. The CDR3 is 16 amino acids. V was pared by 4 bases and J by 10 bases, with 12 bases of the junction left unmatched. Germline lookup yields CDR1 SGHNT and CDR2 YENEEA. In DNA, the CDR3 is TGTGCCAGCAGCTCCGGGACTAGCGGTCTTGGGGGGGAGCAGTTCTTC. This codes for CASSSGTSGLGGEQFF.